This TCR beta chain was recorded in a study of blood T cell repertoires in COVID-19. Study in general: The samples span acute and convalescent COVID-19 from the United States, Italy and Spain.

The authors' processing: Estimation of nucleated cell counts relied on the amplification of reference gene primers. The repertoire was sequenced with immunoSEQ multiplex PCR; TCRdb's copy has only in-frame clones and lacks some. From that table come the V and J calls and clone size; the DNA was used to work out D and trimming. The sample holds around 290,000 clones, 86% seen once. CDR3 size: 13 residues. The V end was cut by 2 bases, the J end by 7 bases, with 7 bases between. Germline loops: CDR1 SGHTS, CDR2 YDEGEE. This sequence joins TRBV5-8 and TRBJ1-6, with D hard to call. Material for sequencing was peripheral blood. The TCR originated in a woman in her sixties or seventies with COVID-19, enrolled during active disease. The CDR3 region is CASSFNSNSPLHF. The CDR3 DNA reads as TGTGCCAGCAGCTTTAACAGCAATTCACCCCTCCACTTT.